These T cell receptor beta chains were read from a single sample in a study of neurological immune-mediated disorders. Using its own MiXCR run on the 5' RACE reads, TCRdb lists one record per CDR3 protein. The data show roughly 17,000 distinct CDR3 sequences, with roughly 2.5% seen just once and 5% to 7% held by the top ten. Sample: PBMCs. These TCRs come from a woman between 18 and 29 years old with multiple sclerosis. The CDR3 runs from the conserved cysteine through the conserved F or W. D genes are given only for firm matches. Clone size is given as once, few or many counts, or a class when the clone is expanded.

>many|TRBJ2-1|TRBV29-1|TRBD2
CSGSWTSGYEQFF
TGCAGCGGATCCTGGACTAGCGGGTATGAGCAGTTCTTC
>medium-sized|TRBJ1-2|TRBV6-5|TRBD1
CASSSWTGRISSYGYTF
TGTGCCAGCAGTTCTTGGACAGGAAGAATTTCTAGCTATGGCTACACCTTC
>many|TRBJ2-3|TRBV3-1|TRBD2
CASSQRRLAGRTDTQYF
TGTGCCAGCAGCCAAAGAAGACTAGCGGGGCGCACAGATACGCAGTATTTT
>many|TRBJ2-1|TRBV10-3|TRBD2
CAIRKGLADNEQFF
TGTGCCATCAGAAAGGGACTAGCAGACAATGAGCAGTTCTTC
>many|TRBJ1-2|TRBV11-1|TRBD1
CASSFDRVHGYTF
TGTGCCAGCAGCTTTGACAGGGTGCATGGCTACACCTTC
>many|TRBJ1-2|TRBV20-1|.
CSAKVSNYGYTF
TGCAGTGCTAAAGTCAGCAACTATGGCTACACCTTC
>many|TRBJ2-4|TRBV5-1|TRBD1
CASSLGTGAFKNIQYF
TGCGCCAGCAGCTTGGGGACAGGGGCTTTCAAAAACATTCAGTACTTC
>many|TRBJ2-5|TRBV7-2|.
CASSLRRLETQYF
TGTGCCAGCAGCTTACGGCGCTTAGAGACCCAGTACTTC
>many|TRBJ2-1|TRBV5-4|.
CASSFGHPENEQFF
TGTGCCAGCAGCTTCGGACACCCGGAAAATGAGCAGTTCTTC
>few|TRBJ2-1|TRBV5-1|.
CASSLPTLSSYNEQFF
TGCGCCAGCAGCTTACCCACCCTAAGCTCCTACAATGAGCAGTTCTTC
>many|TRBJ2-2|TRBV6-5|.
CASSYSRRELFF
TGTGCCAGCAGTTACTCCAGAAGGGAGCTGTTTTTT
>once|TRBJ2-1|TRBV7-6|TRBD1
CASSLSPGQGAGEQFF
TGTGCCAGCAGCTTATCCCCCGGACAGGGGGCAGGAGAGCAGTTCTTC
>many|TRBJ2-3|TRBV9|.
CASSTERTDTQYF
TGTGCCAGCAGCACGGAACGCACAGATACGCAGTATTTT
>many|TRBJ2-5|TRBV5-6|.
CASSQGVRETQYF
TGTGCCAGCAGCCAGGGAGTTCGAGAGACCCAGTACTTC
>many|TRBJ1-1|TRBV9|.
CASSVASTNTEAFF
TGTGCCAGCAGCGTAGCCAGCACTAACACTGAAGCTTTCTTT
>many|TRBJ2-3|TRBV20-1|TRBD2
CSALLTSYPSDTQYF
TGCAGTGCTCTCCTGACTAGCTACCCATCAGATACGCAGTATTTT
>many|TRBJ1-2|TRBV29-1|.
CSVERGNQGRYTF
TGCAGCGTTGAAAGGGGGAATCAGGGGCGCTACACCTTC
>many|TRBJ1-1|TRBV3-1|.
CASSQQGNTEAFF
TGTGCCAGCAGCCAACAGGGGAACACTGAAGCTTTCTTT
>many|TRBJ2-1|TRBV15|.
CATSRSNRDYNEQFF
TGTGCCACCTCCCGTTCCAACCGGGACTACAATGAGCAGTTCTTC
>many|TRBJ1-2|TRBV6-4|.
CASSASGLSQLTF
TGTGCCAGCAGTGCCTCTGGATTAAGTCAGCTCACCTTC
>many|TRBJ2-1|TRBV10-3|TRBD2
CAGSAGGLSHEQFF
TGTGCTGGGTCAGCGGGGGGGCTCTCCCATGAGCAGTTCTTC
>many|TRBJ1-5|TRBV6-2/TRBV6-3|.
CASSPDRGGNQPQHF
TGTGCCAGCTCCCCCGACCGGGGAGGCAATCAGCCCCAGCATTTT